This T cell receptor (beta chain) was recorded in a study of CD8+ T cells in alopecia areata. About the study: Severity of treated patients was scored by affected scalp percentage. Study-level points and caveats: Scalp and blood retained many expanded lesional clones during tofacitinib.

Treatment specified: oral pan-JAK inhibitor, 5-10 mg twice daily. Trimming shortened V by 5 bases and J by 5 bases, and 9 bases separated the two germline ends. The CDR3 totals 13 residues. Germline CDR1 reads SEHNR; CDR2 reads FQNEAQ (reference sequence). In its sample, this clone was seen many times. Its antigen is undetermined. The authors extracted RNA and reverse transcribed it into cDNA as the sequencing template. Clones were sequenced by immunoSEQ multiplex PCR, and TCRdb holds only the in-frame ones, with some missing. The sample has 160,000 or so clones, about two thirds seen once. The receptor was derived from a human donor with alopecia areata. The sample consisted of CD4+ T cells sorted from blood, taken at week 4, from a patient treated with tofacitinib. This chain joins TRBV7-9 and TRBJ2-2; D remains ambiguous. CDR3 nucleotides: TGTGCCAGCAGCATGGGCGGAACCGGGGAGCTGTTTTTT. Residues: CASSMGGTGELFF.